These T cell receptor beta chains were read from a single sample in a study of monozygotic twins with inflammatory bowel disease. Each CDR3 protein gets one entry in TCRdb, which reprocessed the 5' RACE reads and gives no DNA. The sample has fewer than 550,000 distinct CDR3 sequences. The sequenced sample was blood. The source of these receptors is a human donor with ulcerative colitis or Crohn's disease, or a healthy co-twin of an affected twin (not recorded which). Both conserved end residues are part of each CDR3. The order of the fields is J gene, V gene, CDR3 protein.

>TRBJ2-2|TRBV7-9
CASSMAVSGELFF
>TRBJ2-2|TRBV4-3
CASSQGIRGGNTGELFF
>TRBJ2-7|TRBV20-1
CSARASTSYEQYF
>TRBJ2-1|TRBV2
CASSENWAGPLGGGEQFF
>TRBJ1-3|TRBV3-1
CASSSRLTSGNTIYF
>TRBJ1-1|TRBV30
CAWGRGRDTEAFF
>TRBJ2-1|TRBV20-1
CSARRDSSWEQFF
>TRBJ1-5|TRBV20-1
CSAAGQVGNQPQHF
>TRBJ1-2|TRBV19
CASSPDGGVPYGYTF
>TRBJ2-1|TRBV20-1
CSASPFNRDIYRQFF
>TRBJ2-3|TRBV6-1
CASSGLLRGQYF
>TRBJ2-7|TRBV20-1
CSARGLAGFYEQYF
>TRBJ1-1|TRBV23-1
CASSQRAGVNTEAFF
>TRBJ2-1|TRBV5-1
CASSRGLAGTPFF
>TRBJ2-5|TRBV7-9
CASTAEGRETQYF
>TRBJ2-3|TRBV2
CASSEAALLSTDTQYF
>TRBJ1-3|TRBV20-1
CSAGVGSSGNTIYF
>TRBJ2-3|TRBV18
CASSPQDTQYF
>TRBJ2-7|TRBV7-6
CASSPTGDEQYF
>TRBJ1-5|TRBV4-1
CASSQDPTAGTQPQHF
>TRBJ2-7|TRBV28
CASSLGGFGDEQYF